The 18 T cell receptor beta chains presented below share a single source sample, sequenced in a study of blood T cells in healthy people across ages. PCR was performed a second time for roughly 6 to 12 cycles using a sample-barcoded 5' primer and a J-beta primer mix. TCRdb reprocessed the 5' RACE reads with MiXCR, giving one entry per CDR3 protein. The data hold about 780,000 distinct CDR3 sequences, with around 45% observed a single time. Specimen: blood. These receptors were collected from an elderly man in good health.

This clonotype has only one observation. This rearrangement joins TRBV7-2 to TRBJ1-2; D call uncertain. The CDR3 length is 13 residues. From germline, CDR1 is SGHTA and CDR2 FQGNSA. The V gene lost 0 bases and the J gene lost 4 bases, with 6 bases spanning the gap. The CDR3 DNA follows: TGTGCCAGCAGCTTAGCCGACGGCTATGGCTACACCTTC. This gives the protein CASSLADGYGYTF.

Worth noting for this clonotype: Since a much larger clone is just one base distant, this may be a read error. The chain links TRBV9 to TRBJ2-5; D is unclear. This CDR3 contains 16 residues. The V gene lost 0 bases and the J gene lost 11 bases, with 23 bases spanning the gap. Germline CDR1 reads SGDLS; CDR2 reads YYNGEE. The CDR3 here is CASSVAPASTYNEQYF. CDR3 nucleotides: TGTGCCAGCAGCGTAGCCCCGGCTAGTACCTACAATGAGCAGTACTTC.

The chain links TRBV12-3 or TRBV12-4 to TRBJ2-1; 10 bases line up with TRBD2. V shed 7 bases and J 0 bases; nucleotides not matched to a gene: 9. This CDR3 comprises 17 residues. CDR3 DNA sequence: TGTGCCAGCAATCAACTAGCGGGGAGAAGCTCCTACAATGAGCAGTTCTTC. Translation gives CASNQLAGRSSYNEQFF.

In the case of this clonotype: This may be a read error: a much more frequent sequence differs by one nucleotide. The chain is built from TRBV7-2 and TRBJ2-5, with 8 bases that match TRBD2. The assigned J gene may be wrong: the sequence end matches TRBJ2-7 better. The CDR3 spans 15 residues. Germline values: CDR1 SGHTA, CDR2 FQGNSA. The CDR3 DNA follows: TGTGCCGGCATGTTAAGGAGCGGGAGTTTGTACGAGCAGTACTTC. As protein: CAGMLRSGSLYEQYF.

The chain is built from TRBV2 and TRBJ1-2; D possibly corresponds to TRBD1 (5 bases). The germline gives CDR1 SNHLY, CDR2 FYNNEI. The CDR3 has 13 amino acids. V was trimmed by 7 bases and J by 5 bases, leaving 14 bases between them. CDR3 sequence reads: CASKGVGLYGYTF. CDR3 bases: TGTGCCAGCAAAGGGGTCGGCCTTTATGGCTACACCTTC. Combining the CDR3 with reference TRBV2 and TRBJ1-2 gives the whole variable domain EPEVTQTPSHQVTQMGQEVILRCVPISNHLYFYWYRQILGQKVEFLVSFYNNEISEKSEIFDDQFSVERPDGSNFTLKIRSTKLEDSAMYFCASKGVGLYGYTFGSGTRLTVV.

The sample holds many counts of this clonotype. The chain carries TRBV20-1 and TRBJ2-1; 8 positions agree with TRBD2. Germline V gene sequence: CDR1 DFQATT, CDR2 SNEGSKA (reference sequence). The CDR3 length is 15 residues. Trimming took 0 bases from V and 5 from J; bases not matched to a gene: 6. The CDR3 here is CSAREGSGIHNEQFF. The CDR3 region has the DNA TGCAGTGCTAGAGAAGGTAGCGGGATTCACAATGAGCAGTTCTTC.

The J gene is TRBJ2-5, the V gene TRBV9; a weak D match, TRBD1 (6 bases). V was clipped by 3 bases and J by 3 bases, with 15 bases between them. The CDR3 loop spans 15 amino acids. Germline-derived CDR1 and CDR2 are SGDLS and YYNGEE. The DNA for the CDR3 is TGTGCCAGCAGCGCGACAGGAATAGTGGAAGAGACCCAGTACTTC. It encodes CASSATGIVEETQYF.

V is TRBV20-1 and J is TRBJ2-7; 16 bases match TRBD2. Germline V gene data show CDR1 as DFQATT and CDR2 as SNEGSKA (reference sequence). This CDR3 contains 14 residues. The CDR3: CGGLAGGNSYEQYF. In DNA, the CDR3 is TGCGGGGGACTAGCGGGAGGGAACTCCTACGAGCAGTACTTC.

The CDR3 DNA sequence: TGCGCCAGCAGCTTGTCAGGGTGGAACCCCCTGGATGGAGAGACCCAGTACTTC. It yields the protein CASSLSGWNPLDGETQYF. The gene calls are TRBV5-1 and TRBJ2-5, with a possible D match to TRBD1 (5 bases). V lost 1 base and J 4 bases, leaving 23 bases between the germline ends. Germline CDR1 is SGHRS and CDR2 is YFSETQ. This CDR3 is 18 amino acids long.

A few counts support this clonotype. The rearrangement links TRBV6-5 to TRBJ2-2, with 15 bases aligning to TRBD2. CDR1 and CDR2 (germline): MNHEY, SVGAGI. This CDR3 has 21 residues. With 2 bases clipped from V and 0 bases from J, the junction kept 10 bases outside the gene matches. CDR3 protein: CASSYRDLGLAGGPNTGELFF. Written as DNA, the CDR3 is TGTGCCAGCAGTTACCGGGACCTGGGACTAGCGGGAGGACCGAACACCGGGGAGCTGTTTTTT.

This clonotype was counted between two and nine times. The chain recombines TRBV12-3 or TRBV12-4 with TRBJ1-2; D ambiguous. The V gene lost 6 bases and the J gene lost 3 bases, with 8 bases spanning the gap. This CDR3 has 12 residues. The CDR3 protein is CASRRLDYGYTF. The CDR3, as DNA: TGTGCCAGCAGACGATTGGACTATGGCTACACCTTC.

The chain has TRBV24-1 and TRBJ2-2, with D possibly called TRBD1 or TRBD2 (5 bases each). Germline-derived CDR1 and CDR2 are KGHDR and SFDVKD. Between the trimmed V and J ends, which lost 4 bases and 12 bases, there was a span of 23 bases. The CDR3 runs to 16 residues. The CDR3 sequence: CATSDHPGTPKVQLFF. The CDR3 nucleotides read TGTGCCACCAGTGACCACCCCGGGACCCCGAAGGTGCAGCTGTTTTTT.

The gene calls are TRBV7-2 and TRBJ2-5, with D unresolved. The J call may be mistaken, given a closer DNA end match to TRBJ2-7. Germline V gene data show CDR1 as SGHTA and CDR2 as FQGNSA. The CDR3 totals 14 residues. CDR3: CTSRTQESSYEQYF. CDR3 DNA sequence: TGTACCAGCCGGACCCAGGAGAGCTCCTACGAGCAGTACTTC.

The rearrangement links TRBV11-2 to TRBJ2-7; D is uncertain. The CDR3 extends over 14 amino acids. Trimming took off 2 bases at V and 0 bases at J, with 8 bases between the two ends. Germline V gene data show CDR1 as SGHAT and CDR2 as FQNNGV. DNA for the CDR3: TGTGCCAGCAGCTTACCAGGAATCTCCTACGAGCAGTACTTC. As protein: CASSLPGISYEQYF.

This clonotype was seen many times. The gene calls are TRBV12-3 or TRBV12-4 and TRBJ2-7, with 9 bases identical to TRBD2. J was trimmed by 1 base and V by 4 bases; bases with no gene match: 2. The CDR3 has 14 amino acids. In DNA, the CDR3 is TGTGCCAGCAGTTCTAGCGGGATTTCCTACGAGCAGTACTTC. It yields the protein CASSSSGISYEQYF.

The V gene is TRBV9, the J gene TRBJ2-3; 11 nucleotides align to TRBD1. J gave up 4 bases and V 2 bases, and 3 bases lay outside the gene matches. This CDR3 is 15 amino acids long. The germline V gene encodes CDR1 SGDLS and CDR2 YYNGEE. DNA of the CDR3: TGTGCCAGCAGCGTGGGACAGGGGGGAGCAGATACGCAGTATTTT. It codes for CASSVGQGGADTQYF. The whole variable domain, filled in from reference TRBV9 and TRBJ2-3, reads DSGVTQTPKHLITATGQRVTLRCSPRSGDLSVYWYQQSLDQGLQFLIQYYNGEERAKGNILERFSAQQFPDLHSELNLSSLELGDSALYFCASSVGQGGADTQYFGPGTRLTVL.

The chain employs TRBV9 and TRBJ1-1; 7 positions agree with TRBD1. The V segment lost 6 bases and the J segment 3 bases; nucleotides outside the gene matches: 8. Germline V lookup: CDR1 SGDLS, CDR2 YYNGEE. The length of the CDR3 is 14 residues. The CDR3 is CASNTGTDDTEAFF. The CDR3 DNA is TGTGCCAGCAACACCGGGACAGACGACACTGAAGCTTTCTTT.

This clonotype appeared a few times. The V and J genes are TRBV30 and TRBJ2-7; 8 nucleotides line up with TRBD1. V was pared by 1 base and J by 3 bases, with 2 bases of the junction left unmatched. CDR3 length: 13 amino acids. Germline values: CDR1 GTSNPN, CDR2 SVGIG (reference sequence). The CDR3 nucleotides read TGTGCCTGGAGTGCAGGACAGGGCTACGAGCAGTACTTC. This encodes CAWSAGQGYEQYF.